This TCR beta chain was sequenced during a study of radiotherapy plus CTLA-4 blockade in lung cancer. Germline-derived CDR1 and CDR2 are KGHSH and LQKENI. V was clipped by 0 bases and J by 3 bases; unmatched bases: 0. This CDR3 has 15 residues. Generated by immunoSEQ multiplex PCR, the TCRdb table keeps only in-frame clones and is missing some. The sample includes 25,000 to 35,000 clones, more than 75% of them seen just once. Sample: peripheral blood, taken from a patient treated with radiotherapy plus ipilimumab. The chain recombines TRBV18 with TRBJ2-7; 12 bases fit TRBD2. The receptor was derived from a human donor with non-small cell lung cancer who had stable disease on radiotherapy plus ipilimumab. CDR3 region: CASSPPTSGGYEQYF. The CDR3 DNA reads as TGTGCCAGCTCACCACCGACTAGCGGGGGCTACGAGCAGTACTTC.